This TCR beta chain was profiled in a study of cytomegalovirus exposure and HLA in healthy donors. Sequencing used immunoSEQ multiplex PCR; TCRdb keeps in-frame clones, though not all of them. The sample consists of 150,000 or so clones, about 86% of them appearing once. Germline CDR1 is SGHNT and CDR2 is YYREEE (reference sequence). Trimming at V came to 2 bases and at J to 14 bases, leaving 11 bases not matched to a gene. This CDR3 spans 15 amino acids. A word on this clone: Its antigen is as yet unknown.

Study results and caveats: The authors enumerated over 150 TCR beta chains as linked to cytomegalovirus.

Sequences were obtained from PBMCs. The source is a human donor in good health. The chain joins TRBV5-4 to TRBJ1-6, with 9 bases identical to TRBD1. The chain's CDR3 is CASSFQTGGSGTLHF. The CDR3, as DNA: TGTGCCAGCAGCTTCCAGACAGGGGGTAGTGGGACCCTCCACTTT.